This T cell receptor beta chain was found in a study of shared clonotypes between healthy human individuals. Study-wide results and limits: How much donors shared clonotypes was expected to be affected by sequencing depth.

The method was immunoSEQ multiplex PCR; TCRdb's version includes in-frame clones alone and lacks a portion of them. Counted here are approximately 2.3 million clones, 90% to 95% occurring once; the ten biggest clones make up 0.35% to 0.5%. Naive CD4+ cells were CD45RA-selected; the remaining cells were memory. On this clone itself: No antigen is known for it.

Germline-derived CDR1 and CDR2 are MGHDK and SYGVNS. V was cut by 3 bases and J by 15 bases, with 12 bases left in between. The CDR3 runs 12 residues. The sequencing sample was made of naive CD4+ T cells from PBMCs. Subset of the sample: CD45RA+ positively selected. The clonotype originates from a man aged 18 to 30 in good health. Some clones in this sample may be carry-over from other donors' samples. The gene calls are TRBV25-1 and TRBJ1-6; D possibly corresponds to TRBD1 (5 bases). CDR3 DNA sequence: TGTGCCAGCAGTGACTGGGGCAGAAGCCTCCACTTT. Amino acids: CASSDWGRSLHF.